Presented here are 15 T cell receptor beta chains from one specimen sequenced in a study of T cell responses to AZD1222 COVID-19 vaccine. The protocol was immunoSEQ multiplex PCR, while the TCRdb copy is restricted to in-frame clones and leaves out a portion. Of approximately 150,000 clones in the sample, roughly 89% were seen once. Sample: peripheral blood, taken 28 days after the second dose of the MenACWY control vaccine. The receptor set was obtained from an adult who received the MenACWY meningococcal vaccine as a control.

The chain employs TRBV16 and TRBJ2-7, with a possible D match to TRBD2 (6 bases). The V gene's germline CDR1 is KGHSY and CDR2 FQNENV. Deletions cut 3 bases from V and 2 bases from J, with 11 bases between. The CDR3 loop spans 14 amino acids. The CDR3 region is CASSQAGHTYEQYF. The CDR3 coding sequence is TGTGCCAGCAGCCAGGCGGGGCACACCTACGAGCAGTACTTC. The variable domain in full, with the rest retrieved from reference TRBV16 and TRBJ2-7, is GEEVAQTPKHLVRGEGQKAKLYCAPIKGHSYVFWYQQVLKNEFKFLISFQNENVFDETGMPKERFSAKCLPNSPCSLEIQATKLEDSAVYFCASSQAGHTYEQYFGPGTRLTVT.

The chain uses TRBV15 and TRBJ1-4; D is undetermined. Per the germline V gene, CDR1 is LNHNV and CDR2 is YYDKDF (reference sequence). Trimming shortened V by 0 bases and J by 0 bases, and 8 bases separated the two germline ends. This CDR3 contains 16 residues. CDR3 sequence (DNA): TGTGCCACCAGCAGAGATAGGGTATCAACTAATGAAAAACTGTTTTTT. Protein product: CATSRDRVSTNEKLFF.

This clone is a singleton in its sample. The rearrangement uses TRBV28 and TRBJ2-3; 13 bases are shared with TRBD2. The CDR3 is made up of 16 amino acids. Germline CDR1 MDHEN, CDR2 SYDVKM. V gave up 8 bases and J gave up 1 base; unmatched junction bases: 6. In DNA, the CDR3 is TGTGCCAGCGGTACCGGACTAGCGGGAGGCACAGATACGCAGTATTTT. The encoded protein is CASGTGLAGGTDTQYF.

The chain employs TRBV12-3 or TRBV12-4 and TRBJ1-2; D not certain. V was clipped by 6 bases and J by 5 bases, with 10 bases between them. This CDR3 region has 12 residues. The CDR3 DNA reads as TGTGCCAGCAGGATGGGATTGTATGGCTACACCTTC. It yields the protein CASRMGLYGYTF.

The chain employs TRBV7-2 and TRBJ2-7; D is ambiguous. There are 14 residues in the CDR3. The V and J ends lost 2 bases and 0 bases respectively, with 8 bases between them. Germline CDR1 is SGHTA and CDR2 is FQGNSA. The DNA for the CDR3 is TGTGCCAGCAGCTTAAGCGACTCCTCCTACGAGCAGTACTTC. Translating gives CASSLSDSSYEQYF. The complete variable domain, with remaining parts taken from reference TRBV7-2 and TRBJ2-7, reads GAGVSQSPSNKVTEKGKDVELRCDPISGHTALYWYRQSLGQGLEFLIYFQGNSAPDKSGLPSDRFSAERTGGSVSTLTIQRTQQEDSAVYLCASSLSDSSYEQYFGPGTRLTVT.

The rearrangement links TRBV19 to TRBJ2-3, with 12 bases fitting TRBD2. The CDR3 length is 18 residues. CDR1 and CDR2 from the germline V gene are LNHDA and SQIVND (reference sequence). The ends lost 5 bases at V and 0 bases at J; junction bases unmatched: 9. CDR3 DNA sequence: TGTGCCAGTAGTGTACTAGCGGGAGGAACTTCTAGCACAGATACGCAGTATTTT. Its translation is CASSVLAGGTSSTDTQYF.

The genes are TRBV6-5 and TRBJ2-2; TRBD1 matches at 11 bases. Germline CDR1 is MNHEY and CDR2 is SVGAGI. The CDR3 length is 14 residues. With V trimmed by 8 bases and J by 7 bases, 6 bases remained unmatched. The CDR3 spells CASWDRGGIGELFF. DNA for the CDR3: TGTGCCAGCTGGGACAGGGGGGGTATCGGGGAGCTGTTTTTT.

This clone was observed a single time. The V and J genes are TRBV7-2 and TRBJ1-2, with 10 bases lining up with TRBD1. The CDR3 length is 15 residues. Germline loops: CDR1 SGHTA, CDR2 FQGNSA. Trimming removed 6 bases from V and 1 base from J; junction bases left unmatched: 5. The CDR3 DNA follows: TGTGCCAGCAGTTCTGGACAGGGGGTTAACTATGGCTACACCTTC. Translation gives CASSSGQGVNYGYTF.

J is TRBJ2-2 and V is TRBV2, with TRBD2 matching over 12 bases. V trimming: 8 bases; J trimming: 2 bases; junction bases outside the gene matches: 6. The CDR3 runs 16 residues. CDR1 and CDR2 from the germline V gene are SNHLY and FYNNEI. In nucleotides, the CDR3 is TGTGCCAGCCTTGGGACTAGCGGGCCAAACACCGGGGAGCTGTTTTTT. This translates into CASLGTSGPNTGELFF.

The chain couples TRBV7-2 to TRBJ2-7; 7 bases line up with TRBD1. Unmatched junction bases numbered 4, after V lost 1 base and J lost 4 bases. Germline CDR1 SGHTA, CDR2 FQGNSA. This CDR3 contains 14 residues. CDR3 loop: CASSLDRDRYEQYF. In DNA, the CDR3 is TGTGCCAGCAGCTTAGACCGGGACAGATACGAGCAGTACTTC.

The sample holds one count of this clone. The junction departs from the called germline gene at one end, perhaps through a read error. The DNA of the CDR3 is TGTGCCAGCAGTTTAGGGGCAGGTGGGGATGGGTCCTTC. Protein: CASSLGAGGDGSF. The chain combines TRBV12-3 or TRBV12-4 with TRBJ1-2; D not certain. This CDR3 has 13 residues.

This clone was recorded once. The chain couples TRBV30 to TRBJ2-2, with 8 nucleotides matching TRBD2. Germline loops: CDR1 GTSNPN, CDR2 SVGIG (reference sequence). V gave up 4 bases and J gave up 5 bases; unmatched junction bases: 6. This CDR3 region has 14 residues. The CDR3 loop reads CAWIGGGRTGELFF. CDR3 coding DNA: TGTGCCTGGATCGGCGGGGGGCGTACCGGGGAGCTGTTTTTT.

This clone was seen a single time. V is TRBV2 and J is TRBJ2-2; D might be TRBD2 (6 bases). Germline CDR1 is SNHLY and CDR2 is FYNNEI. V lost 7 bases, J lost 1 base, and 10 bases lay in between. The CDR3 has 14 residues. CDR3 bases: TGTGCCAGCACGGGACTTGGGAACACCGGGGAGCTGTTTTTT. It encodes CASTGLGNTGELFF. The full variable domain, in which reference TRBV2 and TRBJ2-2 provide the parts outside the CDR3, is EPEVTQTPSHQVTQMGQEVILRCVPISNHLYFYWYRQILGQKVEFLVSFYNNEISEKSEIFDDQFSVERPDGSNFTLKIRSTKLEDSAMYFCASTGLGNTGELFFGEGSRLTVL.

The CDR3 DNA follows: TGTGCCACCAGTGATTTGGGCGGGGCAGTCGAGCAGTTCTTC. Translation gives CATSDLGGAVEQFF. This rearrangement joins TRBV24-1 to TRBJ2-1; tentative D call: TRBD2 (6 bases). The CDR3 runs 14 residues. Germline V gene data show CDR1 as KGHDR and CDR2 as SFDVKD. V lost 0 bases, J lost 10 bases, and 12 bases lay in between.

Written as DNA, the CDR3 is TGTGCCAGCTCACCACCGCTCCAGGGCTACGACGAGCAGTACTTC. It yields the protein CASSPPLQGYDEQYF. The chain combines TRBV18 with TRBJ2-7; tentative D call: TRBD1 (5 bases). Germline assignment: CDR1 KGHSH and CDR2 LQKENI. The CDR3 contains 15 residues. The V end lost 0 bases, the J end lost 5 bases, and 14 bases lay between the germline ends.